The source of this T cell receptor beta chain is a study of CD8 T cells in ankylosing spondylitis. CDR3 size: 15 residues. Germline V lookup: CDR1 LNHNV, CDR2 YYDKDF (reference sequence). Trimming took 5 bases from V and 8 from J; bases not matched to a gene: 6. This clonotype was seen at least ten times. What it recognizes is unknown. Using quantitative 5'-RACE with molecular barcodes, the authors made TCR beta libraries. TCRdb reanalysed the 5' RACE reads using MiXCR and keeps one entry per CDR3 protein. The repertoire holds 200,000 to 250,000 distinct CDR3 sequences, with about 10% as singletons. The study's findings and limits: Earlier reports found some motif variants in synovial fluid and blood in reactive arthritis.

The sample was blood, either unsorted or a sorted T cell fraction (not recorded which). The source is a male donor with ankylosing spondylitis or in good health (not recorded which). V is TRBV15 and J is TRBJ2-1; 13 bases line up with TRBD2. The CDR3 spells CATSELAGGPYEQFF. The CDR3 DNA follows: TGTGCCACCAGCGAACTAGCGGGAGGGCCCTATGAGCAGTTCTTC.